The TCR beta chain under discussion was sequenced for a study of blood T cells in healthy people across ages. Peripheral blood from each donor was collected in a volume of 9.5 to 10 milliliters. PBMCs were isolated at a quantity of at least 6.5 million per sample. Per sample, extraction of total RNA gave at least 6 micrograms in every case. The CDR3 length is 16 residues. V dropped 2 bases and J dropped 2; count of bases not matched to a gene: 8. Germline loops: CDR1 PRHDT, CDR2 FYEKMQ (reference sequence). This clonotype came up once. Using a J-beta primer mix together with a sample-barcoded 5' primer, a second PCR was run for about 6 to 12 cycles. From each sample, at least 2.5 million paired-end reads containing CDR3 were obtained. TCRdb re-analysed the 5' RACE reads in MiXCR, keeping a single row per CDR3 protein. This table holds about 1.6 million distinct CDR3 sequences, almost 35% found once.

The sequence was collected from a woman in her 30s in good health. The chain recombines TRBV13 with TRBJ2-5, with 7 bases aligning to TRBD2. The sequenced material came from blood. CDR3 loop: CASSLKGRGTQETQYF. CDR3 bases: TGTGCCAGCAGCTTAAAGGGGCGGGGGACTCAAGAGACCCAGTACTTC.